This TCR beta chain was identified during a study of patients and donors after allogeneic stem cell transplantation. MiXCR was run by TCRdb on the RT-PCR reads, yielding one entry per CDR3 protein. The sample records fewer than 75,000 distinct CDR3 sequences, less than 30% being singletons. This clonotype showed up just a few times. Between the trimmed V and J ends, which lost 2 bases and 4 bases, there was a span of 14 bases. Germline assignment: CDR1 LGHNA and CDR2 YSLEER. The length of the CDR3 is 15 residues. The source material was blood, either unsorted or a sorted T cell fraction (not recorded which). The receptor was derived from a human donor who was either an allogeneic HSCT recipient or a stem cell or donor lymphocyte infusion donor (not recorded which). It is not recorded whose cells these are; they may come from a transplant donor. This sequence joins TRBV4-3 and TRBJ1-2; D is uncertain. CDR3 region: CASSQTLGYLYGYTF. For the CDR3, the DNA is TGCGCCAGCAGCCAAACCCTTGGGTATCTCTATGGCTACACCTTC.